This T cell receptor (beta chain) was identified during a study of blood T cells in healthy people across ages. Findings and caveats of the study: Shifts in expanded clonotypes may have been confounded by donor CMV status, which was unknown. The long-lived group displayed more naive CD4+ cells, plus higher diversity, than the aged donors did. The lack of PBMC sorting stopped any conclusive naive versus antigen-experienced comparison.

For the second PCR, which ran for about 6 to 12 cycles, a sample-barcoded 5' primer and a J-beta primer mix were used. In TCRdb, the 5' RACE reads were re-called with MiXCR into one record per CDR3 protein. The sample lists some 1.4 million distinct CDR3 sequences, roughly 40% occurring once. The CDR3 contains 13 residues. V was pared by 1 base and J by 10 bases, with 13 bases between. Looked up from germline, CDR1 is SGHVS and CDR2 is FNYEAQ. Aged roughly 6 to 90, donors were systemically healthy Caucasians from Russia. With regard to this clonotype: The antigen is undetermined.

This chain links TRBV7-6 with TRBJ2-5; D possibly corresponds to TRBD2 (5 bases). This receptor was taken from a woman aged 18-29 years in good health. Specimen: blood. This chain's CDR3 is CASSLDLRASQYF. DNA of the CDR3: TGTGCCAGCAGCTTAGATTTGCGGGCTAGCCAGTACTTC.